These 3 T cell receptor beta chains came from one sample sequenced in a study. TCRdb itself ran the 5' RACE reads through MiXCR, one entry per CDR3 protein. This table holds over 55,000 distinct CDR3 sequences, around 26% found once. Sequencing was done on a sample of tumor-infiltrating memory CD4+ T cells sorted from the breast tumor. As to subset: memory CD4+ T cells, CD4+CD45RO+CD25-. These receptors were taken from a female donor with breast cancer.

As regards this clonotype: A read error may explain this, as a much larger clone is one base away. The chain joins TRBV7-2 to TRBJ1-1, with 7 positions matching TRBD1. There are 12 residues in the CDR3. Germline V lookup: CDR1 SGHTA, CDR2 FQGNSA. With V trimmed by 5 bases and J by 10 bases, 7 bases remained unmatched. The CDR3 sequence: CASSPRGKAAFF. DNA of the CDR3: TGTGCCAGCAGCCCCAGGGGGAAGGCAGCTTTCTTT.

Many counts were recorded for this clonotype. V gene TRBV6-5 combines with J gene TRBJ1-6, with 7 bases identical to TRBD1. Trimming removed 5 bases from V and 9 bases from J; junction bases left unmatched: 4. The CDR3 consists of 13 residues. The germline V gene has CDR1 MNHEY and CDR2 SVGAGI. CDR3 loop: CASSGDRVSPLHF. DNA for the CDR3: TGTGCCAGCAGTGGTGACAGGGTTTCACCCCTCCACTTT.

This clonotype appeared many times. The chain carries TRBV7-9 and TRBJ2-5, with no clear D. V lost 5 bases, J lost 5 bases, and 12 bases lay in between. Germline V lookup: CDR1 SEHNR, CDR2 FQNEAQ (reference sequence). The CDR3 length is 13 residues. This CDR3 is CASSHSTVETQYF. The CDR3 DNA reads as TGTGCCAGCAGCCACTCTACGGTGGAGACCCAGTACTTC.